This T cell receptor (beta chain) was captured in a study of response to subunit inactivated influenza vaccine (dated by TCRdb to 2016 to 2019). The study in broad terms: Deep quantitative T cell receptor repertoire profiling was used in the study to track responses to a trivalent subunit inactivated influenza vaccine. General study outcomes and caveats: The authors suggested that each seasonal influenza vaccination may recruit only a limited number of new T cells.

This clonotype showed up many times. Its target antigen remains unknown. No much larger clone exists at a distance of one base, and base qualities are not known. Library prep was done by RT-PCR. Sequenced using an Illumina HiSeq 2500. TCRdb itself trimmed the public reads at Q25 with fastp, ran MiXCR and retained productive beta chains. Rows merge per CDR3 protein into single entries with the most common DNA and genes. A total of about 530,000 distinct CDR3 sequences appear in this sample, approximately 10% of them only once. 10% of the sample is held by the ten biggest clonotypes. Via the germline V gene (reference sequence), CDR1 is DFQATT and CDR2 SNEGSKA. The CDR3 spans 15 residues, from the cysteine through the phenylalanine. Only the CDR3 part of the read is kept: 45 bases, read in frame from the first base. A distance of 13 bases separates the germline ends of V and J, which lose 1 base and 4 bases respectively.

Material: PBMCs from blood, obtained on the day of vaccination. The sequence derives from a man aged 45 to 65 who received an inactivated influenza vaccine. Donor details come from another sample of the same person, matched by shared clones. The chain employs TRBV20-1 and TRBJ2-2, with TRBD2 as a weak D call on 5 bases. The CDR3 region: CSARGDSVSTGELFF. The nucleotides are TGCAGTGCTAGAGGAGATAGCGTGTCCACCGGGGAGCTGTTTTTT.